These 21 T cell receptor beta chains were all obtained from the same sample, sequenced in a study of blood T cells in healthy people across ages. Alongside a J-beta primer mix, a sample-barcoded 5' primer served in a second PCR lasting roughly 6 to 12 cycles. Using its own MiXCR run on the 5' RACE reads, TCRdb lists one record per CDR3 protein. The data contain some 860,000 distinct CDR3 sequences, roughly 50% of them singletons. Input material: blood. The receptor set was obtained from a middle-aged man in good health.

This clonotype was found a few times. The chain recombines TRBV2 with TRBJ2-3; 15 nucleotides line up with TRBD2. In germline, CDR1 is SNHLY, CDR2 FYNNEI. CDR3 size: 18 residues. V dropped 9 bases and J dropped 2; count of bases not matched to a gene: 12. The DNA for the CDR3 is TGTGCCAGTGTCTCATCGGGACTAGCGGGGGGCGACACAGATACGCAGTATTTT. The encoded protein is CASVSSGLAGGDTDTQYF.

The chain is built from TRBV25-1 and TRBJ2-5; D is perhaps TRBD1 or TRBD2 (5 bases each). The CDR3 runs to 14 residues. Looked up from germline, CDR1 is MGHDK and CDR2 is SYGVNS. V was cut by 5 bases and J by 1 base, with 11 bases left in between. The CDR3 sequence: CASSTRESQETQYF. The CDR3 nucleotides are TGTGCCAGCAGTACCAGGGAGTCCCAAGAGACCCAGTACTTC.

This clonotype was seen only a few times. The junction departs from germline at one end; a sequencing error may be responsible. V usage is TRBV20-1 and J usage is TRBJ1-2, with 8 bases matching TRBD1. The CDR3 spans 14 residues. Per germline, CDR1 DFQATT and CDR2 SNEGSKA (reference sequence). The CDR3 reads CSAGDRGLWYGYTF. CDR3 DNA sequence: TGCAGTGCTGGAGACAGGGGCCTTTGGTATGGCTACACCTTC.

The chain is built from TRBV20-1 and TRBJ1-5, with D uncertain. The V and J ends lost 5 bases and 0 bases respectively, with 11 bases between them. The CDR3 runs 14 residues. Germline assignment: CDR1 DFQATT and CDR2 SNEGSKA (reference sequence). CDR3 protein: CSAHHTNSNQPQHF. CDR3 in DNA: TGCAGTGCTCACCACACGAATAGCAATCAGCCCCAGCATTTT.

The J gene is TRBJ1-5, the V gene TRBV20-1, with TRBD1 as a possible D gene (5 bases). Germline V lookup: CDR1 DFQATT, CDR2 SNEGSKA (reference sequence). V was clipped by 3 bases and J by 4 bases, with 10 bases between them. This CDR3 has 13 residues. CDR3 in DNA: TGCAGTGCTAGCCGAGGGGAGAATCAGCCCCAGCATTTT. Its protein product is CSASRGENQPQHF.

This chain connects TRBV13 to TRBJ1-1; D unclear. Trimming shortened V by 2 bases and J by 0 bases, and 7 bases separated the two germline ends. The CDR3 totals 14 residues. CDR1 PRHDT and CDR2 FYEKMQ come from the germline V gene (reference sequence). The CDR3, as DNA: TGTGCCAGCAGCTTACGCCCTTTGAACACTGAAGCTTTCTTT. This sequence encodes CASSLRPLNTEAFF.

This clonotype was counted a few times. This chain joins TRBV7-8 and TRBJ2-1; 11 bases are shared with TRBD2. The CDR3 runs to 17 residues. V trimming: 5 bases; J trimming: 3 bases; junction bases outside the gene matches: 9. Germline V CDR1 and CDR2: SGHVS, FQNEAQ. The DNA of the CDR3 is TGTGCCAGCAGCGTACACGGGACTAGCGGTTTCTACAATGAGCAGTTCTTC. It translates to CASSVHGTSGFYNEQFF.

This sequence joins TRBV13 and TRBJ2-3; the D gene is possibly TRBD1 (5 bases). CDR1 and CDR2 from the germline V gene are PRHDT and FYEKMQ (reference sequence). V dropped 5 bases and J dropped 3 bases, with 24 bases sitting between them. The CDR3 runs 18 residues. The CDR3 loop reads CASSPSVMTPGWTDTQYF. CDR3 in DNA: TGTGCCAGCAGCCCCTCCGTAATGACGCCAGGGTGGACAGATACGCAGTATTTT.

The rearrangement links TRBV29-1 to TRBJ2-7; perhaps TRBD2 as D (6 bases). Trimming stripped 6 bases from V and 0 bases from J, with 15 bases between. Germline-derived CDR1 and CDR2 are SQVTM and ANQGSEA. The CDR3 runs 14 residues. CDR3 sequence (DNA): TGCAGCGTGGAGGGACGGGGGAGCTCCTACGAGCAGTACTTC. The encoded protein is CSVEGRGSSYEQYF.

V gene TRBV25-1 combines with J gene TRBJ2-5; D remains unclear. V was pared by 3 bases and J by 5 bases, with 13 bases between. Per the germline V gene, CDR1 is MGHDK and CDR2 is SYGVNS. The CDR3 consists of 14 residues. In nucleotides, the CDR3 is TGTGCCAGCAGTGACCGAGCCGGTTGGGAGACCCAGTACTTC. Protein sequence: CASSDRAGWETQYF.

The J gene is TRBJ2-3, the V gene TRBV12-3 or TRBV12-4; 9 bases agree with TRBD2. V shed 6 bases, J shed 6 bases, and the junction held 7 bases outside the gene matches. The CDR3 is made up of 14 amino acids. In DNA, the CDR3 is TGTGCCAGCAGATATAGCGGGGGTTCGGATACGCAGTATTTT. Amino acid sequence: CASRYSGGSDTQYF.

With respect to this clonotype: The junction departs from the called germline gene at one end, perhaps through a read error. The chain employs TRBV27 and TRBJ1-2; D gene ambiguous. This CDR3 contains 14 residues. CDR1 is MNHEY, CDR2 SMNVEV, per germline (reference sequence). CDR3 amino acids: CAGSLSSGNYGYTF. The CDR3 DNA sequence: TGTGCCGGCAGTTTATCTTCCGGGAACTATGGCTACACCTTC.

The rearrangement uses TRBV12-3 or TRBV12-4 and TRBJ2-2; the D is unclear. The CDR3 is 11 amino acids. Trimming pared 4 bases from V and 9 bases from J, leaving 6 bases between. The CDR3 reads CASSSTWELFF. CDR3 in DNA: TGTGCCAGCAGTTCGACTTGGGAGCTGTTTTTT.

V and J are TRBV12-3 or TRBV12-4 and TRBJ1-2; 9 positions agree with TRBD1. This CDR3 has 16 amino acids. V lost 1 base, J lost 4 bases, and 7 bases stayed unmatched. The CDR3 loop is CASSLETGGPTYGYTF. The CDR3 bases are TGTGCCAGCAGTTTAGAAACAGGGGGCCCGACCTATGGCTACACCTTC.

The chain combines TRBV14 with TRBJ2-7; D perhaps matches TRBD2 (6 bases). Germline V lookup: CDR1 SGHDN, CDR2 FVKESK. Trimming cost V 4 bases and J 5 bases, with 18 bases left between them. This CDR3 has 15 amino acids. The CDR3 region has the DNA TGTGCCAGCAGCCGTGGGACGTTTTGGAGGGACGAGCAGTACTTC. This translates into CASSRGTFWRDEQYF.

The rearrangement uses TRBV7-2 and TRBJ2-3, with D tentatively TRBD1 (6 bases). The CDR3 runs 15 residues. Germline V gives CDR1 SGHTA, CDR2 FQGNSA. V lost 4 bases and J 5 bases, leaving 16 bases between the germline ends. The chain's CDR3 is CASSSTGRWGDTQYF. CDR3 bases: TGTGCCAGCAGCTCGACAGGTCGCTGGGGAGATACGCAGTATTTT. Full variable domain (rest looked up from reference TRBV7-2 and TRBJ2-3): GAGVSQSPSNKVTEKGKDVELRCDPISGHTALYWYRQSLGQGLEFLIYFQGNSAPDKSGLPSDRFSAERTGGSVSTLTIQRTQQEDSAVYLCASSSTGRWGDTQYFGPGTRLTVL.

The chain combines TRBV4-1 with TRBJ2-1; 7 bases fit TRBD1. With V trimmed by 0 bases and J by 7 bases, 15 bases remained unmatched. Germline values: CDR1 MGHRA, CDR2 YSYEKL. The CDR3 is 18 amino acids. CDR3 in amino acids: CASSQDYQTQGLGNEQFF. The CDR3 coding sequence is TGCGCCAGCAGCCAAGATTACCAGACACAGGGGTTAGGGAATGAGCAGTTCTTC.

The rearrangement joins TRBV7-2 to TRBJ1-1; D remains ambiguous. The CDR3 runs 16 residues. Germline CDR1 and CDR2: SGHTA and FQGNSA. V lost 2 bases and J lost 0, with 13 bases in between. The CDR3 nucleotides are TGTGCCAGCAGCTTAAGCGTTGGCAGGCTGAACACTGAAGCTTTCTTT. It codes for CASSLSVGRLNTEAFF.

This clonotype was observed a handful of times. The genes are TRBV20-1 and TRBJ2-4; a possible D gene is TRBD2 (5 bases). CDR3 length: 19 amino acids. V lost 0 bases and J 0 bases, leaving 21 bases between the germline ends. In germline, CDR1 is DFQATT, CDR2 SNEGSKA (reference sequence). CDR3 sequence reads: CSARESAGLADTAKNIQYF. The CDR3 region has the DNA TGCAGTGCTAGAGAAAGTGCTGGCCTAGCTGATACAGCCAAAAACATTCAGTACTTC.

About this clonotype itself: The germline gene is not matched at one end of the junction; a read error may be the cause. This chain uses TRBV7-2 with TRBJ1-2, with unresolved D. The CDR3 totals 15 residues. The germline gives CDR1 SGHTA, CDR2 FQGNSA. Written as DNA, the CDR3 is TGTGCCAGCAGCGTAGCCGGCCCTGAAACGGGTGGCTACACCTTC. It yields the protein CASSVAGPETGGYTF.

This clonotype was recorded only once. The chain uses TRBV7-2 and TRBJ1-2, with D perhaps TRBD1 (5 bases). This CDR3 spans 15 amino acids. Germline values: CDR1 SGHTA, CDR2 FQGNSA. V lost 1 base and J 4 bases, leaving 13 bases between the germline ends. CDR3 in amino acids: CASSLGGRGSYGYTF. For the CDR3, the DNA is TGTGCCAGCAGCTTAGGTGGTCGGGGCAGCTATGGCTACACCTTC.